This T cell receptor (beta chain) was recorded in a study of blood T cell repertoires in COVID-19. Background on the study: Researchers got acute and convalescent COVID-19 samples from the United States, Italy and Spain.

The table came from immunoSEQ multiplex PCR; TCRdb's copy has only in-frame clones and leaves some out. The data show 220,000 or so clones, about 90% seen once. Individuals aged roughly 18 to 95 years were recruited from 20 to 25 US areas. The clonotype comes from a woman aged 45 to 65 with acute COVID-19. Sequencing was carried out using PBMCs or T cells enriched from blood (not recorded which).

For the CDR3, the DNA is TGTGCCAGCAGTGAAGGTACAGGGGGCACTGAAGCTTTCTTT. Translated, it gives CASSEGTGGTEAFF. The chain recombines TRBV2 with TRBJ1-1; TRBD1 matches 8 bases. Germline CDR1 SNHLY, CDR2 FYNNEI. This CDR3 is built from 14 residues. After removal of 1 base from V and 4 bases from J, the junction contained 2 bases not matched to a gene.